The source of this T cell receptor (beta chain) is a study of blood T cell repertoires in COVID-19. As for the study in general: COVID-19 samples, acute and convalescent, were from the United States, Italy and Spain. Sources were T cells, B-cell-depleted T cells, or PBMCs; the material itself was cDNA or gDNA.

Source study methods: Amplification from reference gene primers served as the basis for estimated nucleated cell counts. Measured with immunoSEQ multiplex PCR; TCRdb has only the in-frame clones, and not every one. The V and J calls and the clone size are those of that table, but D and trimming were determined from the DNA. The table lists 130,000 to 150,000 clones, approximately 80% of them singletons. This clone appeared once. CDR3 size: 13 residues. V was pared by 6 bases and J by 3 bases, with 9 bases between. The germline V gene has CDR1 LNHDA and CDR2 SQIVND (reference sequence). This receptor was obtained from a human donor in a cohort sampled during active COVID-19. The V and J genes are TRBV19 and TRBJ1-3; D is unresolved. The specimen sequenced was peripheral blood. The CDR3 nucleotides read TGTGCCAGTAGCTGGAGAGATGGAAACACCATATATTTT. Amino acids: CASSWRDGNTIYF.